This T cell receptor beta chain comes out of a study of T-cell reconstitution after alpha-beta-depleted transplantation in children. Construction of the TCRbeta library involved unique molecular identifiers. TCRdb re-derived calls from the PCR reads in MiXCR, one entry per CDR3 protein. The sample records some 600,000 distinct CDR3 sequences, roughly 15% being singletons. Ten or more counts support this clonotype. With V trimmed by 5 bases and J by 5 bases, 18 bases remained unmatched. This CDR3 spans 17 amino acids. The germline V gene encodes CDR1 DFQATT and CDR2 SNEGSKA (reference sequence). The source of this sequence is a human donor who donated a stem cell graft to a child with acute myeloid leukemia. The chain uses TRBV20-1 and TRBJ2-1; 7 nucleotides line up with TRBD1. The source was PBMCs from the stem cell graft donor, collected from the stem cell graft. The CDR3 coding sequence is TGCAGTGCTCCTACCCAGGGGGAGAGGAGACCCAACAATGAGCAGTTCTTC. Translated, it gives CSAPTQGERRPNNEQFF.